This T cell receptor beta chain was recorded in a study of blood T cell repertoires in COVID-19. Across the study: The United States, Italy and Spain supplied acute and convalescent COVID-19 samples.

Authors' analysis steps: Reference gene primer amplification gave estimated nucleated cell counts. Clones were read by immunoSEQ multiplex PCR, and TCRdb kept only the in-frame ones, dropping some. V, J and clone size derive from that table, while D and trimming were established from the DNA sequence. In the table there are under 350,000 clones, around nine tenths of which are singletons. Germline loops: CDR1 PRHDT, CDR2 FYEKMQ (reference sequence). The junction had 5 bases not matched to a gene; V was cut back by 5 bases and J by 0 bases. This CDR3 is built from 17 residues. Recovery among Cohort 3 donors was established by two negative PCRs, clearance, or symptom resolution.

This receptor was taken from a woman aged 18-35 years who had recovered from COVID-19. This rearrangement joins TRBV13 to TRBJ2-7; 15 bases match TRBD2. Sequencing was carried out using PBMCs or T cells enriched from blood (not recorded which). CDR3: CASSHGTSGRSSYEQYF. The CDR3 DNA reads as TGTGCCAGCAGCCACGGGACTAGCGGGAGGAGCTCCTACGAGCAGTACTTC.